This T cell receptor beta chain came from a study of blood T cell repertoires in COVID-19. This clone was observed a single time. The germline gives CDR1 SGHDT, CDR2 YYEEEE. There are 12 residues in the CDR3. The ends were cut back, 3 bases at V and 3 bases at J, with 7 bases in the middle. Repertoires were generated with immunoSEQ multiplex PCR, while TCRdb's copy carries only in-frame clones and drops some. The repertoire holds some 97,000 clones, with approximately 84% as singletons. This clonotype was sampled from a man younger than 40 in a cohort sampled during active COVID-19. The sequenced material came from peripheral blood. The chain links TRBV5-6 to TRBJ2-7, with D hard to call. The CDR3 spells CASSSQNYEQYF. The CDR3, as DNA: TGTGCCAGCAGCTCACAGAACTACGAGCAGTACTTC.